This TCR beta chain stems from a study of CD8 T cells in ankylosing spondylitis (dated by TCRdb to between 2016 and 2019). For context, the study as a whole: The study set out to find disease-linked TCR variants by profiling T cell receptor beta repertoires in ankylosing spondylitis patients and healthy donors. The full study cohort comprised approximately 23 ankylosing spondylitis patients and 85 to 120 healthy donors. Peripheral blood was sampled, and synovial fluid was also collected from ankylosing spondylitis patients.

This clonotype was detected many times. Which antigen it targets is not known. No base qualities exist here, and no much larger clone lies one base off it. Sequencing took place on an Illumina HiSeq 2500. Quantitative 5'-RACE with molecular barcodes was used to prepare TCR beta libraries. In the source study's methods: To identify disease-linked TCR variants, a new computational method was used, one built on a probabilistic model of VDJ rearrangement. TCRdb reprocessing: public reads trimmed at Q25 with fastp, clones called with MiXCR, in-frame beta chains kept. All rows with the same CDR3 protein become a single entry with the most common DNA and genes. These V and J calls are TCRdb output, not the study's own analysis. The sample table records roughly 230,000 distinct CDR3 sequences; roughly 8% of these occur just once. Around 4.8% of the sample is in the top ten clones. Its CDR3 holds 18 amino acids, cysteine through phenylalanine. Only the CDR3 part of the read is kept: 54 bases, read in frame from the first base. The germline V gene (reference sequence) gives CDR1 as SGHAT and CDR2 as FQDESV. Trimming takes 5 bases from V and 3 bases from J, and the germline ends sit 25 bases apart.

General conclusions and limits of the study: In peripheral blood, the disease-linked clones were found at relatively low frequencies and had a CD8+ phenotype. Some TCR beta motif variants had previously been reported in synovial fluid and blood of reactive arthritis patients, which suggested common disease-initiation mechanisms. According to the report, matched synovial fluid samples from ankylosing spondylitis patients were significantly enriched for the disease-linked clones. A TCR beta motif made up of 7 to 9 highly homologous amino acid variants appeared to be characteristic of blood from ankylosing spondylitis patients.

Material for sequencing was blood, either unsorted or a sorted T cell fraction (not recorded which). This TCR was sampled from a female donor with ankylosing spondylitis or in good health (not recorded which). Here the chain combines TRBV11-1 and TRBJ1-2; a tentative D call is TRBD1 (5 bases match). In nucleotides, the sequence is TGTGCCAGCAGCCCCTTTAGCCTCCTAGGACATGGCGACTATGGCTACACCTTC. The translation is CASSPFSLLGHGDYGYTF.